Here is one T cell receptor (beta chain) with its context. Its antigen is not known. The CDR3 spans 16 residues. V was pared by 4 bases and J by 2 bases, with 15 bases between. Germline CDR1 LGHNA, CDR2 YSLEER. These data originate in a study of lymphopenia after photon versus proton radiotherapy. Study findings and constraints: Proton therapy kept repertoires fairly stable, unlike photons, which gained effector/memory cells. Only patients who died were analyzed for survival; proton advantage is unproven.

Method: immunoSEQ multiplex PCR; TCRdb's copy keeps in-frame clones and lacks some. The sample yields more than 15,000 clones, 80% to 95% seen once. This receptor was identified in a man aged 55 to 70 with pancreatic cancer. The material was peripheral blood, obtained from a patient treated with photon-based radiotherapy. The chain recombines TRBV4-3 with TRBJ2-4; D call uncertain. The CDR3 nucleotides read TGCGCCAGCAGCCTTAGACCAACCGGGTCCAAAAACATTCAGTACTTC. It codes for CASSLRPTGSKNIQYF.